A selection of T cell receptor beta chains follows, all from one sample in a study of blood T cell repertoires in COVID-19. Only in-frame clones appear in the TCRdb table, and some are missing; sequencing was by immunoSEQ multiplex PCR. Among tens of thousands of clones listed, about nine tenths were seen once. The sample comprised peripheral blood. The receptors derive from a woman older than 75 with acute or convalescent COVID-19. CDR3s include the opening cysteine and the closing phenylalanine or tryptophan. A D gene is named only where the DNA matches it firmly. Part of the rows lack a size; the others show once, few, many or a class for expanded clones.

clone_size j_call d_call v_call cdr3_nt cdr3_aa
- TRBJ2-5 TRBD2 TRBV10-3 TGTGCCATCAGTGAGTCGGCTAGCGGGCTAGAGACCCAGTACTTC CAISESASGLETQYF
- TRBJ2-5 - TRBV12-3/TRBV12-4 TGTGCCAGCAGTCGGGACATTAAAGAGACCCAGTACTTC CASSRDIKETQYF
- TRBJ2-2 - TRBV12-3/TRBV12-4 TGTGCCAGCAGTTTGGGCTCTGCCGGGGAGCTGTTTTTT CASSLGSAGELFF
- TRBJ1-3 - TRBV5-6 TGTGCCAGCAGCTTGGGACAGGACTCTGGAAACACCATATATTTT CASSLGQDSGNTIYF
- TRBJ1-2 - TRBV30 TGTGCCTGGAGTGTACCGGGGGTTGGGAACTATGGCTACACCTTC CAWSVPGVGNYGYTF
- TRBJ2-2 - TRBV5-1 TGCGCCAGCAGCGAGCTCGCTAACACCGGGGAGCTGTTTTTT CASSELANTGELFF
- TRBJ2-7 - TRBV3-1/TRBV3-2 TGTGCCAGCAGCCAAGCGGGTTACGAGCAGTACTTC CASSQAGYEQYF
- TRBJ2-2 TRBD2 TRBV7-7 TGTGCTAGCAGCCCGCGACTAGCGGGGGGATTGAACACCGGGGAGCTGTTTTTT CASSPRLAGGLNTGELFF
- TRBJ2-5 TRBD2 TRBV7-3 TGTGCCAGCAGCCTCCTGGGAGGGAGCGGGGAGACCCAGTACTTC CASSLLGGSGETQYF
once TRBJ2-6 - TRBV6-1 TGTGCCAGCAGTGAACAAGAGGGCGTAGGGGCCAACGTCCTGACTTTC CASSEQEGVGANVLTF
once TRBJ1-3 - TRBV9 TGTGCCAGTTCGTACATCCCTGGAAACACCATATATTTT CASSYIPGNTIYF
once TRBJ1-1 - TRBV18 TGTGCCAGCTCGCCACAGGGAGACACTGAAGCTTTCTTT CASSPQGDTEAFF
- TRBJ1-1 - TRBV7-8 TGTGCCAGCAGCCTTAGGAGGGAGGACACTGAAGCTTTCTTT CASSLRREDTEAFF
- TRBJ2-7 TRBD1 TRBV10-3 TGTGCCATCGGCCCAGGACAGGGACCCTTTAACGAGCAGTACTTC CAIGPGQGPFNEQYF
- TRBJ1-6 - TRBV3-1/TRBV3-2 TGTGCCAGCAGCCCCTGGGACGGGGACTATCCTTCACCCCTCCACTTT CASSPWDGDYPSPLHF
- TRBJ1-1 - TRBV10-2 TGCGCCAGCGGCGTCACTCACAGGTTATTTTTCACTGAAGCTTTCTTT CASGVTHRLFFTEAFF
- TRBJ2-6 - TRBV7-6 TGTGCCAGCAGCTTAGCTCTTTCTGGGGCCAACGTCCTGACTTTC CASSLALSGANVLTF
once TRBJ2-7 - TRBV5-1 TGCGCCAGCAGCTTGGCGGGATCTAACTACGAGCAGTACTTC CASSLAGSNYEQYF
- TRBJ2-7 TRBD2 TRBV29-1 TGCAGCGTTGTGAGCGGGGGATACGAGCAGTACTTC CSVVSGGYEQYF
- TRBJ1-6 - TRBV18 TGTGCCAGCTCACCCAATAATTCACCCCTCCACTTT CASSPNNSPLHF
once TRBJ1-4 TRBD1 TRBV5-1 TGCGCCAGCAGCCCTCCGGGACAGGGGACTAATGAAAAACTGTTTTTT CASSPPGQGTNEKLFF
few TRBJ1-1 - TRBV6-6 TGTGCCACCTCCCTACTGGAGGGATTGACTTTCTTT CATSLLEGLTFF
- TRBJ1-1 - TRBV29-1 TGCAGCGTTAAATCTAGCGGGACAAGGGGCACTGAAGCTTTCTTT CSVKSSGTRGTEAFF
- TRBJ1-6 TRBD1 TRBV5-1 TGCGCCAGCAGTTTCACAGGGGGGAGTAATTCACCCCTCCACTTT CASSFTGGSNSPLHF
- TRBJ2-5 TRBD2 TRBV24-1 TGTGCCACCAGTGATGGGACTAGCGGGGCGGGAGAGACCCAGTACTTC CATSDGTSGAGETQYF
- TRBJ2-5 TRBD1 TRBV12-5 TGTGCTAGTGGTCCTGGGACAGGAGGGGAGACCCAGTACTTC CASGPGTGGETQYF
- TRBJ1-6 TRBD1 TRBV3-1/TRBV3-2 TGTGCCAGCAGCCCGTCTGGACAGGGATCACCCCTCCACTTT CASSPSGQGSPLHF
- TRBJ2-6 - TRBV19 TGTGCCAGTACCCCCTCCAGGCACAGAAAACTCTCTGGGGCCAACGTCCTGACTTTC CASTPSRHRKLSGANVLTF
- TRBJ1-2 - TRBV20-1 TGCAGTGCGGTCAGGGAATATGGCTACACCTTC CSAVREYGYTF
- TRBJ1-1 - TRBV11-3 TGTGCCAGCAGCTTGCAGGGCACGAACACTGAAGCTTTCTTT CASSLQGTNTEAFF
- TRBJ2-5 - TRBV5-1 TGCGCCAGCAGCTTGGGGACAGGGAGGGAAGAGACCCAGTACTTC CASSLGTGREETQYF
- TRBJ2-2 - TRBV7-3 TGTGCCAGCAGCTTACAGGGGAACACCGGGGAGCTGTTTTTT CASSLQGNTGELFF
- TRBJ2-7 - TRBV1 TGCACCAGCAGCCGACGGGCGGGACAGGCGCAATACGAGCAGTACTTC CTSSRRAGQAQYEQYF
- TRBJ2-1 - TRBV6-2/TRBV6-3 TGTGCCAGCAGTTACAATGCTAGAATCGAGCAGTTCTTC CASSYNARIEQFF
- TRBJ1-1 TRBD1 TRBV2 TGTGCCAGCAGGGGGAGGACAGGACGAATGAACACTGAAGCTTTCTTT CASRGRTGRMNTEAFF
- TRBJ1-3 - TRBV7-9 TGTGCCAACGACGGGAATGGAAACACCATATATTTT CANDGNGNTIYF
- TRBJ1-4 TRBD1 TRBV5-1 TGCGCCAGCAGCCCGGGACAGCCCAACGAAAAACTGTTTTTT CASSPGQPNEKLFF